Below are 31 T cell receptor beta chains sequenced from a single sample in a study of T-cell reconstitution after alpha-beta-depleted transplantation in children. Unique molecular identifiers were incorporated during preparation of the TCRbeta library. TCRdb reprocessed the PCR reads with MiXCR, giving one entry per CDR3 protein. The repertoire holds 200,000 to 300,000 distinct CDR3 sequences, with 12% as singletons. Sequences were derived from PBMCs from the stem cell graft donor, sampled from the stem cell graft. These receptors all stem from a human donor who donated a stem cell graft to a child with acute lymphoblastic leukemia.

Details on this clonotype: This may be a read error, as it is one base from a much larger clone. V and J are TRBV7-2 and TRBJ2-1; 10 bases are a match to TRBD2. This CDR3 contains 16 residues. The V and J ends lost 8 bases and 2 bases, in that order; junction bases with no gene match: 9. Germline loops: CDR1 SGHTA, CDR2 FQGNSA. CDR3 bases: TGTGCCAGCCCCCTTTGGACTAGCGGAGCCTACAATGAGCAGTTCTTC. It translates to CASPLWTSGAYNEQFF.

There are many counts of this clonotype. The chain employs TRBV12-3 or TRBV12-4 and TRBJ2-3; either TRBD1 or TRBD2 may fit D (5 bases each). CDR3 length: 17 residues. V lost 6 bases and J lost 4, with 23 bases in between. CDR3: CASSQTGPKWDADTQYF. In nucleotides, the CDR3 is TGTGCCAGCAGCCAAACGGGACCAAAATGGGACGCAGATACGCAGTATTTT.

This clonotype came up once. A much more abundant neighbour one base away suggests this may be a read error. V gene TRBV5-6 combines with J gene TRBJ1-5, with TRBD1 as a possible D gene (5 bases). The V gene's germline CDR1 is SGHDT and CDR2 YYEEEE. The CDR3 has 15 residues. The CDR3 loop reads CVSSLAGHGNQPQHF. DNA of the CDR3: TGTGTCAGCAGCTTGGCTGGACATGGGAATCAGCCCCAGCATTTT.

At least ten counts were recorded for this clonotype. The gene calls are TRBV4-3 and TRBJ1-2; no definite D call. V shed 1 base and J shed 4 bases, with 1 base lying between them. The CDR3 runs 11 residues. CDR1 is LGHNA, CDR2 YSLEER, per germline. The CDR3 DNA is TGCGCCAGCAGCCAAGGCTATGGCTACACCTTC. Translation: CASSQGYGYTF.

This clonotype was detected many times. The rearrangement uses TRBV6-1 and TRBJ1-2; D remains ambiguous. Germline V CDR1 and CDR2: MNHNS, SASEGT. Trimming took 6 bases from V and 0 from J, leaving 11 bases between them. This CDR3 is 14 amino acids long. This chain's CDR3 is CASSLGEANYGYTF. The CDR3 nucleotides read TGTGCCAGCAGCCTCGGGGAAGCTAACTATGGCTACACCTTC.

This clonotype was seen a single time. A much larger clone is a single base away; this may be a read error. The chain couples TRBV14 to TRBJ2-3; TRBD2 matches 7 bases. Germline V gene lookup returns CDR1 SGHDN and CDR2 FVKESK. This CDR3 region has 15 residues. The CDR3 DNA is TGTGCCAGCAGCCAAGTTAGACTAGCCTCGGATATGCAGTATTTT. Translated: CASSQVRLASDMQYF. Supplemented by reference TRBV14 and TRBJ2-3, the full variable domain reads EAGVTQFPSHSVIEKGQTVTLRCDPISGHDNLYWYRRVMGKEIKFLLHFVKESKQDESGMPNNRFLAERTGGTYSTLKVQPAELEDSGVYFCASSQVRLASDMQYFGPGTRLTVL.

At least ten counts were recorded for this clonotype. The chain recombines TRBV5-1 with TRBJ2-5, with a possible D match to TRBD1 (6 bases). Germline loops: CDR1 SGHRS, CDR2 YFSETQ. The CDR3 is 15 residues long. The V and J ends lost 1 base and 3 bases respectively, with 13 bases between them. CDR3 in amino acids: CASSLRQGWKETQYF. Written as DNA, the CDR3 is TGCGCCAGCAGCTTGAGGCAGGGGTGGAAAGAGACCCAGTACTTC. The whole variable domain, remainder taken from reference TRBV5-1 and TRBJ2-5, is KAGVTQTPRYLIKTRGQQVTLSCSPISGHRSVSWYQQTPGQGLQFLFEYFSETQRNKGNFPGRFSGRQFSNSRSEMNVSTLELGDSALYLCASSLRQGWKETQYFGPGTRLLVL.

The CDR3 coding sequence is TGTGCCTGGAGCGAGCCGAGGACAGGGGGCATGAGGAACACTGAAGCTTTCTTT. Its translation: CAWSEPRTGGMRNTEAFF. The chain links TRBV30 to TRBJ1-1; 11 bases are a match to TRBD1. Germline values: CDR1 GTSNPN, CDR2 SVGIG (reference sequence). The CDR3 is 18 amino acids. The V segment lost 3 bases and the J segment 1 base; nucleotides outside the gene matches: 13.

In this sample, this clonotype turned up a few times. This may stem from a read error, because a much larger clone lies one nucleotide away. The chain is built from TRBV28 and TRBJ1-6, with no clear D. CDR1 is MDHEN and CDR2 is SYDVKM in the germline V gene. V lost 6 bases and J lost 15, with 15 bases in between. This CDR3 comprises 12 residues. The CDR3 loop is CASRDPGVRLHF. As DNA, the CDR3 is TGTGCCAGCAGGGACCCTGGAGTGCGCCTCCACTTT.

In this sample, this clonotype turned up many times. The CDR3 DNA is TGTGCCAGCAGTGAAGATACAGGGGGCCATGAGCAGTTCTTC. Its translation is CASSEDTGGHEQFF. This chain links TRBV25-1 with TRBJ2-1; 9 nucleotides line up with TRBD1. The CDR3 contains 14 residues. The V gene's germline CDR1 is MGHDK and CDR2 SYGVNS. V was clipped by 2 bases and J by 8 bases; unmatched bases: 4.

There are many counts of this clonotype. The rearrangement uses TRBV3-1 and TRBJ2-1; TRBD2 agrees at 16 bases. After removal of 4 bases from V and 0 bases from J, the junction contained 6 bases not matched to a gene. CDR1 and CDR2 (germline): LGHDT, YNNKEL (reference sequence). This CDR3 has 19 amino acids. The CDR3 reads CASSRGTSGGASSYNEQFF. Written as DNA, the CDR3 is TGTGCCAGCAGCCGTGGGACTAGCGGGGGGGCTAGCTCCTACAATGAGCAGTTCTTC.

This clonotype was seen at least ten times. The J gene is TRBJ1-2, the V gene TRBV9; TRBD1 is a possible D gene (5 bases). The length of the CDR3 is 15 residues. V lost 3 bases to trimming and J lost 8 bases, with 20 bases between them. CDR1 is SGDLS, CDR2 YYNGEE, per germline. CDR3 DNA sequence: TGTGCCAGCAGCGCCCGAGGGACCGGGTTGGGGGGCTACACCTTC. This sequence encodes CASSARGTGLGGYTF.

This clonotype was picked up many times. The V call is TRBV5-1, the J call TRBJ2-1; D perhaps matches TRBD2 (5 bases). CDR1 SGHRS and CDR2 YFSETQ come from the germline V gene. V was cut by 4 bases and J by 6 bases, with 11 bases left in between. The CDR3 covers 13 residues. The CDR3 DNA is TGCGCCAGCAGCCTCGAGACTACCAATGAGCAGTTCTTC. Protein product: CASSLETTNEQFF.

This clonotype came up many times. This chain joins TRBV18 and TRBJ2-5; tentative D call: TRBD2 (5 bases). Trimming shortened V by 3 bases and J by 3 bases, and 14 bases separated the two germline ends. CDR3 length: 15 residues. In germline, CDR1 is KGHSH, CDR2 LQKENI. The DNA for the CDR3 is TGTGCCAGCTCACCTTTTGAGGGAATCGAAGAGACCCAGTACTTC. Its translation: CASSPFEGIEETQYF.

On this clonotype itself: One base away lies a much larger clone, so this may be a sequencing read error. This chain links TRBV6-2 or TRBV6-3 with TRBJ2-5; D is unresolved. CDR1 and CDR2 (germline): MNHEY, SVGEGT. There are 11 residues in the CDR3. The CDR3 DNA reads TGTGCCAGCAGCTGGGAAGAGACCCAGTGCTTC. It encodes CASSWEETQCF.

This clonotype was seen only a few times. CDR3 DNA sequence: TGTGCCAGCAGTTCCCGGGACAGGCCGTTCCTCCGGGAGACCCAGTACTTC. Amino acids: CASSSRDRPFLRETQYF. The J gene is TRBJ2-5, the V gene TRBV6-5; TRBD1 matches at 8 bases. Germline loops: CDR1 MNHEY, CDR2 SVGAGI. After removal of 4 bases from V and 5 bases from J, the junction contained 15 bases not matched to a gene. The length of the CDR3 is 17 residues.

This clonotype was detected ten times or more. V is TRBV13 and J is TRBJ2-5; the D gene is possibly TRBD1 (6 bases). The V gene lost 5 bases and the J gene lost 2 bases, with 15 bases spanning the gap. CDR3 length equals 15 residues. The germline gives CDR1 PRHDT, CDR2 FYEKMQ (reference sequence). In DNA form, the CDR3 reads TGTGCCAGCAGCCAGGGGATACAGGTGCAAGAGACCCAGTACTTC. This gives the protein CASSQGIQVQETQYF.

This clonotype was seen at least ten times. V gene TRBV28 combines with J gene TRBJ2-1, with 12 bases lining up with TRBD2. CDR1 MDHEN and CDR2 SYDVKM come from the germline V gene. The ends lost 6 bases at V and 3 bases at J; junction bases unmatched: 6. CDR3 size: 16 residues. The CDR3 is CASRYGLAGSYNEQFF. DNA of the CDR3: TGTGCCAGCAGATACGGACTAGCGGGGAGCTACAATGAGCAGTTCTTC.

This clonotype was counted at least ten times. This chain joins TRBV6-1 and TRBJ2-3, with TRBD1 matching 7 bases. Germline V gives CDR1 MNHNS, CDR2 SASEGT. V dropped 3 bases and J dropped 2; count of bases not matched to a gene: 8. This CDR3 is built from 16 residues. The CDR3 spells CASSDPRGGPTDTQYF. The CDR3 coding sequence is TGTGCCAGCAGTGACCCAAGAGGGGGCCCCACAGATACGCAGTATTTT.

Regarding this clonotype: It may be a read error: a sequence one base away is much more abundant. V gene TRBV20-1 combines with J gene TRBJ2-2, with D possibly matching TRBD2 (6 bases). There are 14 residues in the CDR3. Deletions cut 6 bases from V and 6 bases from J, with 17 bases between. CDR1 and CDR2 (germline): DFQATT, SNEGSKA (reference sequence). This CDR3 is CSAARRANPGELFF. The CDR3 DNA is TGCAGTGCCGCGCGGAGGGCCAACCCCGGGGAGCTGTTTTTT.

The chain employs TRBV7-6 and TRBJ2-7; D may be TRBD1 (6 bases). The CDR3 is 14 residues long. CDR1 is SGHVS, CDR2 FNYEAQ, per germline. Deletions cut 0 bases from V and 9 bases from J, with 15 bases between. Here the CDR3 reads CASSLALDSSTQYF. Here the CDR3 DNA reads TGTGCCAGCAGCTTAGCGCTGGACAGCTCTACGCAGTACTTC.

In this sample, this clonotype turned up many times. The chain recombines TRBV15 with TRBJ1-4; no firm D call. The CDR3 is made up of 14 amino acids. Trimming cost V 0 bases and J 5 bases, with 7 bases left between them. CDR1 and CDR2 (germline): LNHNV, YYDKDF (reference sequence). CDR3: CATSRERGNEKLFF. CDR3 in DNA: TGTGCCACCAGCAGAGAACGAGGAAATGAAAAACTGTTTTTT.

This clonotype was detected ten times or more. The chain combines TRBV10-3 with TRBJ2-1; TRBD2 agrees at 7 bases. Germline lookup yields CDR1 ENHRY and CDR2 SYGVKD. V trimming: 2 bases; J trimming: 5 bases; junction bases outside the gene matches: 12. This CDR3 is built from 17 residues. The CDR3 DNA reads TGTGCCATCAGTGAGGCAAGACTTCGGACTAGGCACAATGAGCAGTTCTTC. Its translation: CAISEARLRTRHNEQFF.

This clonotype has a count of ten or more. This sequence joins TRBV29-1 and TRBJ1-1, with D unclear. There are 9 residues in the CDR3. V lost 3 bases, J lost 8 bases, and 4 bases lay in between. Germline-derived CDR1 and CDR2 are SQVTM and ANQGSEA. In DNA, the CDR3 is TGCAGCGTTGATATAGAAGCTTTCTTT. Protein: CSVDIEAFF.

In this sample, this clonotype turned up many times. This rearrangement joins TRBV19 to TRBJ1-5; 9 nucleotides line up with TRBD1. V lost 6 bases, J lost 4 bases, and 10 bases stayed unmatched. CDR1 is LNHDA and CDR2 is SQIVND in the germline V gene (reference sequence). This CDR3 has 16 residues. The CDR3 spells CASSGQGININQPQHF. CDR3 bases: TGTGCCAGTAGCGGACAGGGGATCAACATAAATCAGCCCCAGCATTTT.

The table lists this clonotype with many counts. The chain is built from TRBV10-2 and TRBJ2-3; the match to TRBD1 covers 7 bases. There are 13 residues in the CDR3. Germline values: CDR1 WSHSY, CDR2 SAAADI. Trimming at V came to 8 bases and at J to 3 bases, leaving 5 bases not matched to a gene. The CDR3 is CASDRQGTDTQYF. The CDR3 bases are TGCGCCAGCGACCGACAGGGAACAGATACGCAGTATTTT.

Regarding this clonotype: A much larger clone lies a single base off, so this may be a read error. The chain uses TRBV27 and TRBJ2-1; 9 bases are shared with TRBD2. This CDR3 has 18 amino acids. Germline CDR1 is MNHEY and CDR2 is SMNVEV (reference sequence). The CDR3 sequence: CASSLFLLAGSSYNEQIF. CDR3 nucleotides: TGTGCCAGCAGTTTATTCCTGCTAGCGGGAAGCTCCTACAATGAGCAGATCTTC.

This clonotype has a count of ten or more. The V gene is TRBV27, the J gene TRBJ2-2; 7 nucleotides match TRBD1. Germline V gene data show CDR1 as MNHEY and CDR2 as SMNVEV (reference sequence). CDR3 size: 13 residues. V gave up 7 bases and J gave up 10 bases; unmatched junction bases: 9. The CDR3 is CASMTGSQKELFF. CDR3 DNA: TGTGCCAGCATGACAGGGTCACAAAAGGAGCTGTTTTTT.

The chain carries TRBV5-4 and TRBJ2-4; D is ambiguous. Per germline, CDR1 SGHNT and CDR2 YYREEE (reference sequence). The CDR3 extends over 16 amino acids. V dropped 7 bases and J dropped 0 bases, with 17 bases sitting between them. This CDR3 reads CASGPGLGLAKNIQYF. The CDR3 region has the DNA TGTGCCAGCGGCCCTGGGCTGGGTCTAGCCAAAAACATTCAGTACTTC.

As concerns this clonotype: A much bigger clone sits one base away, suggesting this may be a read error. CDR3 bases: TGCAGTGCTTACCAATGGGGGCAGTGGACTGAAGCTTTCTTT. Translated, it gives CSAYQWGQWTEAFF. This chain joins TRBV20-1 and TRBJ1-1; tentatively, D is TRBD1 (6 bases). This CDR3 contains 14 residues. V lost 5 bases, J lost 5 bases, and 18 bases lay in between. The germline CDR1 and CDR2 sequences are DFQATT and SNEGSKA (reference sequence).

This clonotype was found many times. This rearrangement joins TRBV29-1 to TRBJ2-1; TRBD1 matches at 9 bases. The CDR3 spans 13 residues. CDR1 SQVTM and CDR2 ANQGSEA come from the germline V gene. The trim removed 1 base at V and 8 bases at J, leaving 3 bases unmatched. For the CDR3, the DNA is TGCAGCGTTGAAGGGGACAGGGAACATGAGCAGTTCTTC. This translates into CSVEGDREHEQFF.